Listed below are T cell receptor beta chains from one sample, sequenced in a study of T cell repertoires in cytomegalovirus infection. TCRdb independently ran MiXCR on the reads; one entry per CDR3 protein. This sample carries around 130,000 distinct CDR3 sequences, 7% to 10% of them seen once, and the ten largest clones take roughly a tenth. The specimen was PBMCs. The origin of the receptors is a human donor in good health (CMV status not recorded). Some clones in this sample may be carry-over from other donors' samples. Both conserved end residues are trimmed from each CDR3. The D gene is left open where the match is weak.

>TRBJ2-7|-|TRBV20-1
SALDRRSYEQY
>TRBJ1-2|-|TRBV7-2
ASSLKSAPYGYT
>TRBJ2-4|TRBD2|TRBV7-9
ASSSGTSQGIQY
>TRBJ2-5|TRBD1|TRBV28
ASTPTGAPRTQY
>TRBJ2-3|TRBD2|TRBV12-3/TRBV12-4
ASSFSGGVTDTQY
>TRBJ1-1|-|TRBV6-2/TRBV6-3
ASSQGTPGDTEAF
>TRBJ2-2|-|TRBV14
ASSQDRLSGELF
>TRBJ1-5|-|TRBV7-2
ASSDGGRAQH
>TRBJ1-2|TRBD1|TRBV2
ASSDIGQGAFGYT
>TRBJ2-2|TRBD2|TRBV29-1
SVGGASGDTGELF
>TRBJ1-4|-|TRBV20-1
SAVKGAGNEKLF
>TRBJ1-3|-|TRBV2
ASSPTANTIY
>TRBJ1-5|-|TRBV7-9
ASSLTLPGAEQPQH